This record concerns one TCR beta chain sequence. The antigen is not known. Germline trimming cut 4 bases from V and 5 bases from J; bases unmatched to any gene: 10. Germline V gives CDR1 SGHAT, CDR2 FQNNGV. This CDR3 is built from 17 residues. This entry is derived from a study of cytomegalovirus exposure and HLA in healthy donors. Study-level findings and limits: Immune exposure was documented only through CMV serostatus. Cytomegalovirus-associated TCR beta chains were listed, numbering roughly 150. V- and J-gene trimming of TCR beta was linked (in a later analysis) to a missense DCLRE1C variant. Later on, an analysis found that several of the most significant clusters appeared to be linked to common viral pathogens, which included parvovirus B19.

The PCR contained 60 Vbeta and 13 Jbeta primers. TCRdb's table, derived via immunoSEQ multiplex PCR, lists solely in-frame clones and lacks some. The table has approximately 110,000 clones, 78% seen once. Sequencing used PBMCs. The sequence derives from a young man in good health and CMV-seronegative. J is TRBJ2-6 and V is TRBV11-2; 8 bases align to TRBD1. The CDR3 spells CASSSGGTSFRANVLTF. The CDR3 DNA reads TGTGCCAGCAGCTCAGGGGGCACTTCGTTTCGGGCCAACGTCCTGACTTTC.